One sample yielded the 28 T cell receptor beta chains listed below, sequenced in a study of immune cell composition in non-small cell lung cancer. Normal lung was taken at the farthest possible site, at least 3 cm from tumour. Profiling relied on immunoSEQ multiplex PCR, and the TCRdb table lists in-frame clones only, not all of them. The data hold over 15,000 clones, with around 80% observed a single time. The same data also contributed to another study, on CD4 T cells in lung cancer.

Material: non-adjacent lung tissue. These receptors were obtained from a human donor with non-small cell lung cancer.

The chain links TRBV18 to TRBJ1-5; D perhaps matches TRBD1 (5 bases). V was cut by 2 bases and J by 10 bases, with 15 bases left in between. CDR3 length: 14 amino acids. Looked up from germline, CDR1 is KGHSH and CDR2 is LQKENI. CDR3 DNA: TGTGCCAGCTCACCAGGGGGGGTTAGGCAACCCCAGCATTTT. This encodes CASSPGGVRQPQHF.

The count of this clone is one. The chain has TRBV27 and TRBJ1-2; TRBD1 aligns across 8 bases. CDR1 MNHEY and CDR2 SMNVEV come from the germline V gene (reference sequence). J lost 7 bases, V lost 6 bases, and 10 bases had no gene match. The CDR3 is made up of 14 amino acids. The CDR3 DNA reads TGTGCCAGCAGGATTAGTCAGGGGGCGCTTGGCTACACCTTC. It translates to CASRISQGALGYTF.

This rearrangement joins TRBV5-6 to TRBJ1-2; D may be TRBD1 (6 bases). The V gene's germline CDR1 is SGHDT and CDR2 YYEEEE. The ends were cut back, 7 bases at V and 8 bases at J, with 15 bases in the middle. CDR3 size: 12 residues. CDR3 protein: CASWRGGRGYTF. The CDR3 DNA follows: TGTGCCAGCTGGCGGGGGGGCAGAGGCTACACCTTC.

V gene TRBV28 combines with J gene TRBJ1-2; unclear D gene. Trimming left V 3 bases short and J 1 base short, with 15 bases between. The germline V gene has CDR1 MDHEN and CDR2 SYDVKM. The CDR3 is 16 residues long. This chain's CDR3 is CASSLASPEINYGYTF. The CDR3 nucleotides are TGTGCCAGCAGTTTGGCATCCCCAGAGATTAACTATGGCTACACCTTC.

This chain uses TRBV4-1 with TRBJ1-5; unclear D gene. V was cut by 1 base and J by 6 bases, with 16 bases left in between. CDR1 and CDR2 from the germline V gene are MGHRA and YSYEKL. The length of the CDR3 is 16 residues. The CDR3 sequence: CASSQGGDLRVQPQHF. The CDR3 bases are TGCGCCAGCAGCCAAGGGGGTGACCTCCGAGTTCAGCCCCAGCATTTT.

The gene calls are TRBV7-8 and TRBJ2-1, with 10 bases aligning to TRBD2. CDR3 length equals 14 residues. Germline values: CDR1 SGHVS, CDR2 FQNEAQ. V shed 3 bases, J shed 7 bases, and the junction held 3 bases outside the gene matches. The DNA of the CDR3 is TGTGCCAGCAGCTTGTCTAGCGGGGGTAATGAGCAGTTCTTC. This sequence encodes CASSLSSGGNEQFF. Full variable domain (rest looked up from reference TRBV7-8 and TRBJ2-1): GAGVSQSPRYKVAKRGQDVALRCDPISGHVSLFWYQQALGQGPEFLTYFQNEAQLDKSGLPSDRFFAERPEGSVSTLKIQRTQQEDSAVYLCASSLSSGGNEQFFGPGTRLTVL.

This clone was picked up a small number of times. This chain uses TRBV7-8 with TRBJ2-5; 12 bases fit TRBD2. Germline V gene lookup returns CDR1 SGHVS and CDR2 FQNEAQ. This CDR3 is 15 amino acids long. The trim removed 8 bases at V and 5 bases at J, leaving 9 bases unmatched. CDR3 protein: CASLGLAGTSETQYF. As DNA, the CDR3 is TGTGCCAGCCTCGGACTAGCGGGAACCTCGGAGACCCAGTACTTC.

The chain combines TRBV28 with TRBJ1-4; 11 bases match TRBD1. V lost 2 bases and J lost 3; bases outside the gene matches: 8. Germline lookup yields CDR1 MDHEN and CDR2 SYDVKM. The CDR3 has 18 amino acids. CDR3 residues: CASSLIWDRGSANEKLFF. The CDR3 DNA follows: TGTGCCAGCAGTTTAATCTGGGACAGGGGGTCAGCTAATGAAAAACTGTTTTTT.

The rearrangement joins TRBV29-1 to TRBJ2-7; no clear D gene. In germline, CDR1 is SQVTM, CDR2 ANQGSEA. The CDR3 is made up of 14 amino acids. Deletions cut 3 bases from V and 3 bases from J, with 15 bases between. In DNA form, the CDR3 reads TGCAGCGTTGAGGTTTTCCGGACCGACTACGAGCAGTACTTC. Protein: CSVEVFRTDYEQYF.

This chain uses TRBV6-5 with TRBJ2-3; a weak D match, TRBD2 (6 bases). This CDR3 region has 14 residues. Trimming stripped 0 bases from V and 6 bases from J, with 10 bases between. Germline V CDR1 and CDR2: MNHEY, SVGAGI. The CDR3 nucleotides are TGTGCCAGCAGTTACTCGGAGGGTTTTGATACGCAGTATTTT. Amino acid sequence: CASSYSEGFDTQYF.

This rearrangement joins TRBV6-6 to TRBJ2-7; D not certain. The V end was cut by 4 bases, the J end by 5 bases, with 6 bases between. The CDR3 is 11 amino acids. CDR1 and CDR2 (germline): MNHNY, SVGAGI (reference sequence). The CDR3 spells CASSLHDEQYF. CDR3 sequence (DNA): TGTGCCAGCAGTTTACACGACGAGCAGTACTTC.

The chain carries TRBV5-6 and TRBJ1-2, with 12 nucleotides matching TRBD1. The CDR3 loop spans 16 amino acids. From germline, CDR1 is SGHDT and CDR2 YYEEEE. Trimming took 4 bases from V and 0 from J; bases not matched to a gene: 4. The CDR3 region is CASSGDRGRTNYGYTF. The CDR3 nucleotides are TGTGCCAGCAGCGGGGACAGGGGGCGTACTAACTATGGCTACACCTTC.

The V call is TRBV5-6, the J call TRBJ1-2; TRBD1 aligns across 8 bases. Germline trimming cut 2 bases from V and 5 bases from J; bases unmatched to any gene: 8. This CDR3 has 15 residues. From germline, CDR1 is SGHDT and CDR2 YYEEEE. CDR3 sequence: CASSFGQGIRYGYTF. The CDR3 nucleotides read TGTGCCAGCAGCTTCGGACAGGGCATTAGATATGGCTACACCTTC.

The J gene is TRBJ2-3, the V gene TRBV5-6; no firm D call. The CDR3 extends over 15 amino acids. Germline V gene data show CDR1 as SGHDT and CDR2 as YYEEEE. V lost 0 bases and J lost 2, with 10 bases in between. The CDR3 reads CASSLDSTYTDTQYF. Written as DNA, the CDR3 is TGTGCCAGCAGCTTGGACAGCACCTACACAGATACGCAGTATTTT.

This clone occurred a few times. J is TRBJ2-2 and V is TRBV4-1; D unclear. With 3 bases removed from V and 8 bases from J, the gap between germline ends came to 16 bases. This CDR3 region has 15 residues. Germline values: CDR1 MGHRA, CDR2 YSYEKL. As DNA, the CDR3 is TGCGCCAGCAGCCAGCTGTTACGTGAACGAGGGGAGCTGTTTTTT. This sequence encodes CASSQLLRERGELFF.

In this sample, this clone turned up once. The CDR3 sequence: CASSPDGMNTEAFF. The DNA for the CDR3 is TGTGCCAGCAGCCCGGACGGCATGAACACTGAAGCTTTCTTT. This chain uses TRBV7-2 with TRBJ1-1; no definite D call. V was clipped by 5 bases and J by 0 bases, with 10 bases between them. Per the germline V gene, CDR1 is SGHTA and CDR2 is FQGNSA. There are 14 residues in the CDR3.

The V call is TRBV5-6, the J call TRBJ2-5; 10 bases agree with TRBD1. There are 13 residues in the CDR3. The V gene's germline CDR1 is SGHDT and CDR2 YYEEEE. V trimming: 4 bases; J trimming: 4 bases; junction bases outside the gene matches: 1. The CDR3 DNA is TGTGCCAGCAGCGGGGACAGGGGAGAGACCCAGTACTTC. It encodes CASSGDRGETQYF.

CDR3 protein: CASSPTGVSGNTIYF. The CDR3 coding sequence is TGTGCCAGCAGCCCTACAGGGGTCTCTGGAAACACCATATATTTT. V and J are TRBV11-2 and TRBJ1-3; 7 positions match TRBD1. This CDR3 has 15 residues. Trimming removed 5 bases from V and 0 bases from J; junction bases left unmatched: 4. Germline CDR1 SGHAT, CDR2 FQNNGV.

J is TRBJ1-4 and V is TRBV6-5; maybe TRBD1 (6 bases). There are 14 residues in the CDR3. Germline V gene sequence: CDR1 MNHEY, CDR2 SVGAGI. The V and J ends lost 8 bases and 4 bases respectively, with 14 bases between them. CDR3 loop: CASARGRNNEKLFF. CDR3 bases: TGTGCCAGCGCCCGGGGGCGGAATAATGAAAAACTGTTTTTT.

V and J are TRBV11-1 and TRBJ1-3, with D unclear. Germline V lookup: CDR1 SGHAT, CDR2 FQDESV (reference sequence). CDR3 length: 16 residues. V was cut by 5 bases and J by 3 bases, with 17 bases left in between. In DNA, the CDR3 is TGTGCCAGCAGCACCGGGCCCGGAATGATTGGAAACACCATATATTTT. This gives the protein CASSTGPGMIGNTIYF.

The rearrangement joins TRBV4-3 to TRBJ1-5; no clear D gene. Trimming removed 1 base from V and 6 bases from J, with 7 bases in between. Germline V gene sequence: CDR1 LGHNA, CDR2 YSLEER. This CDR3 spans 13 amino acids. The CDR3 DNA sequence: TGCGCCAGCAGCCAAGGGGTAGGTCAGCCCCAGCATTTT. Protein product: CASSQGVGQPQHF.

The chain carries TRBV18 and TRBJ2-7, with 7 nucleotides matching TRBD1. CDR1 is KGHSH, CDR2 LQKENI, per germline. V gave up 2 bases and J gave up 5 bases; unmatched junction bases: 9. The CDR3 extends over 15 amino acids. DNA for the CDR3: TGTGCCAGCTCACCAGTCAACAGGGGCCGGGACGAGCAGTACTTC. It translates to CASSPVNRGRDEQYF.

This chain uses TRBV13 with TRBJ1-2; 9 nucleotides match TRBD1. The CDR3 sequence is 16 residues long. The ends lost 3 bases at V and 0 bases at J; junction bases unmatched: 5. CDR1 and CDR2 from the germline V gene are PRHDT and FYEKMQ (reference sequence). In nucleotides, the CDR3 is TGTGCCAGCAGCTTTCGGACAGGGGCCTCTAACTATGGCTACACCTTC. Translation: CASSFRTGASNYGYTF. Full variable domain (outside the CDR3, taken from reference TRBV13 and TRBJ1-2): AAGVIQSPRHLIKEKRETATLKCYPIPRHDTVYWYQQGPGQDPQFLISFYEKMQSDKGSIPDRFSAQQFSDYHSELNMSSLELGDSALYFCASSFRTGASNYGYTFGSGTRLTVV.

This clone was counted only a few times. The gene calls are TRBV10-3 and TRBJ2-7, with D possibly matching TRBD2 (6 bases). The CDR3 contains 14 residues. CDR1 and CDR2 from the germline V gene are ENHRY and SYGVKD. Trimming left V 3 bases short and J 3 bases short, with 12 bases between. The CDR3 DNA is TGTGCCATCAGTGATTCAAAGACTAGCTACGAGCAGTACTTC. Protein product: CAISDSKTSYEQYF.

This clone was counted a few times. The CDR3 spells CAWSVGPGQGAANEKLFF. CDR3 sequence (DNA): TGTGCCTGGAGTGTAGGGCCTGGGCAGGGGGCGGCTAATGAAAAACTGTTTTTT. The J gene is TRBJ1-4, the V gene TRBV30; 8 bases map to TRBD1. With V trimmed by 0 bases and J by 3 bases, 12 bases remained unmatched. The CDR3 loop spans 18 amino acids. Germline CDR1 reads GTSNPN; CDR2 reads SVGIG (reference sequence).

The chain is built from TRBV11-3 and TRBJ1-1; D not resolved. CDR3 length: 14 residues. Germline loops: CDR1 SGHNT, CDR2 YENEEA. The V gene lost 6 bases and the J gene lost 2 bases, with 13 bases spanning the gap. CDR3 amino acids: CASSLSRYNTEAFF. In nucleotides, the CDR3 is TGTGCCAGCAGTCTTTCGCGCTACAACACTGAAGCTTTCTTT.

The rearrangement joins TRBV6-1 to TRBJ2-1; TRBD2 might be the D (6 bases). This CDR3 is 14 amino acids long. CDR1 is MNHNS, CDR2 SASEGT, per germline. V was clipped by 1 base and J by 9 bases, with 13 bases between them. The DNA for the CDR3 is TGTGCCAGCAGTGAAGTGGGGGATAGCGGTGAGCAGTTCTTC. Translating gives CASSEVGDSGEQFF.

This sequence joins TRBV5-1 and TRBJ1-1; no definite D call. Germline values: CDR1 SGHRS, CDR2 YFSETQ. CDR3 length: 13 residues. Trimming left V 1 base short and J 5 bases short, with 9 bases between. CDR3 bases: TGCGCCAGCAGCTTGTCGGGTTGGACTGAAGCTTTCTTT. The encoded protein is CASSLSGWTEAFF.